This T cell receptor (beta chain) was sequenced for a study of shared clonotypes between healthy human individuals. The CDR3 is 13 amino acids. Germline V CDR1 and CDR2: SGHAT, FQNNGV. Germline trimming cut 5 bases from V and 4 bases from J; bases unmatched to any gene: 5. The method was immunoSEQ multiplex PCR; TCRdb's version includes in-frame clones alone and lacks a portion of them. Here the sample spans approximately 2.3 million clones, 90% to 95% being singletons. Of note for this clone: The same CDR3 can be traced to other DNA sequences in this sample.

Sequencing used naive CD4+ T cells from PBMCs. This sample's subset: CD45RA+ positively selected. The chain carries TRBV11-2 and TRBJ2-7, with 7 bases fitting TRBD1. This receptor was identified in a man younger than 35 in good health. Some clones in this sample may be carry-over from other donors' samples. The DNA of the CDR3 is TGTGCCAGCAGCCTCGACAGGGTGTACGAGCAGTACTTC. This translates into CASSLDRVYEQYF.